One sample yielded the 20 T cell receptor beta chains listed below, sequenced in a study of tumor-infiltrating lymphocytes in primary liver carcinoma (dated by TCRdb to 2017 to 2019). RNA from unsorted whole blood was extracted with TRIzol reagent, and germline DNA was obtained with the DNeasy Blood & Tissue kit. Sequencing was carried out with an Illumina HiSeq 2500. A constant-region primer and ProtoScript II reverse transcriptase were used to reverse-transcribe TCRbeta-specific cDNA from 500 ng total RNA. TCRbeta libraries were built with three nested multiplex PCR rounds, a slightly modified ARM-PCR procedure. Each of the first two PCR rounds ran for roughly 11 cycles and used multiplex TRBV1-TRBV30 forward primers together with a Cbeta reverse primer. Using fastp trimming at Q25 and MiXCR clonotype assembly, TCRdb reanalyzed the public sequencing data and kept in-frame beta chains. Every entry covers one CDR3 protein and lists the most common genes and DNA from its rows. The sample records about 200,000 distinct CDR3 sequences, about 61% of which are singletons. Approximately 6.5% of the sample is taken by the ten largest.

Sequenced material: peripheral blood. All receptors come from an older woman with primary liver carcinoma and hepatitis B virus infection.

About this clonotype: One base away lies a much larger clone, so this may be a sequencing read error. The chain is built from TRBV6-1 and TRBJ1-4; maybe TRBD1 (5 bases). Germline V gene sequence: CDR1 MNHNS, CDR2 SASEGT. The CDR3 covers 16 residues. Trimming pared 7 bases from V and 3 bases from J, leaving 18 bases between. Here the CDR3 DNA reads TGTGCCAGCAAGGAACAGGAGTATGCAGCTAATGAAAAACTGTTTTTT. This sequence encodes CASKEQEYAANEKLFF.

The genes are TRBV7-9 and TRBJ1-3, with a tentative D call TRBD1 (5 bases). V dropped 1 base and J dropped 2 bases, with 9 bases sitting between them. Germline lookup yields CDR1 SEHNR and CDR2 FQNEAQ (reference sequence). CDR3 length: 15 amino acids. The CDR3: CASSLVLGAGNTIYF. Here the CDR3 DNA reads TGTGCCAGCAGCTTAGTTCTGGGGGCTGGAAACACCATATATTTT.

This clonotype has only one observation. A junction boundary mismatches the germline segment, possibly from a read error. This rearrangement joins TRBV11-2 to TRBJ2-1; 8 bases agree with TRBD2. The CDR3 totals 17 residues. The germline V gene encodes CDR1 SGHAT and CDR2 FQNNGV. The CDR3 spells CAISLGQVAGWPNEQFF. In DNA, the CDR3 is TGTGCCATCAGCTTAGGTCAGGTAGCGGGATGGCCGAATGAGCAGTTCTTC.

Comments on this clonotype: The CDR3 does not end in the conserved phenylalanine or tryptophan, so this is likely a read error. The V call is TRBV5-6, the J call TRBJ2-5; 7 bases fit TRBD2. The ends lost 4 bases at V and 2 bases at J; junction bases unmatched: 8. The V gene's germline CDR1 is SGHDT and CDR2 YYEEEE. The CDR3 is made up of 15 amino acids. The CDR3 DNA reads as TGTGCCAGCAGCGGGTCGTGGACTAGGCAAGAGACCCAGTACTTA. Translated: CASSGSWTRQETQYL.

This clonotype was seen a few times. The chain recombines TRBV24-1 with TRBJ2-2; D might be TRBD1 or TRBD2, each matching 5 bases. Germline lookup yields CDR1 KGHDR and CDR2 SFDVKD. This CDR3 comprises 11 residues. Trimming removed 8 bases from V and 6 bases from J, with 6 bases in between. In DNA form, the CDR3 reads TGTGCCACCATGGGGGCCGGGGAGCTGTTTTTT. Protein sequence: CATMGAGELFF.

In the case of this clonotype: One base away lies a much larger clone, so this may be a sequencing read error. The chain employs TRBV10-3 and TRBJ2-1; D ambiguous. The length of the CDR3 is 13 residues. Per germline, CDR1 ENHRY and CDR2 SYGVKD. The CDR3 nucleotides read TGTGCCGTCAGTGATTTGCGTTACAATGAGCAGTTCTTC. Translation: CAVSDLRYNEQFF.

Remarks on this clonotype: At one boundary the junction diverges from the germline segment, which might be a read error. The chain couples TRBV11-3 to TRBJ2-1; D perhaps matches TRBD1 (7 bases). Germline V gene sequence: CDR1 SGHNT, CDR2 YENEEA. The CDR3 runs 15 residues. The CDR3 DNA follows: TGTGCTAGCAGCTTAGGTGGCCTACTAGCAGGGGGGCAGTTCTTC. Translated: CASSLGGLLAGGQFF.

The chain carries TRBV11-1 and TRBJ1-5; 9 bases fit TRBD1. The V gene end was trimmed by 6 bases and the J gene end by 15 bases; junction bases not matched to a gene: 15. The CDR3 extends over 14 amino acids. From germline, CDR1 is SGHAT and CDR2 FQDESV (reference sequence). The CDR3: CASSPGQGEGVRHF. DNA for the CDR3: TGTGCCAGCAGTCCGGGACAGGGTGAAGGGGTGCGGCATTTT.

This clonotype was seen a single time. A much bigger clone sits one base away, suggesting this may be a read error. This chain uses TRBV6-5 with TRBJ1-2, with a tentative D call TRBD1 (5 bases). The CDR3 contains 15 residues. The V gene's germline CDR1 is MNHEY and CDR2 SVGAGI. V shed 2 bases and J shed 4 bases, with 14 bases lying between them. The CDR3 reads CASSYTGDVIYGYTF. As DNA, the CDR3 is TGTGCCAGCAGTTACACCGGGGACGTAATCTATGGCTACACCTTC.

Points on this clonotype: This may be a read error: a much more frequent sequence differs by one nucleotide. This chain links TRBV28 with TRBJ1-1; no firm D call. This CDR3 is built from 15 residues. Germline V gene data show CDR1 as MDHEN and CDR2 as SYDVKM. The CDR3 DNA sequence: TGTGCCAGCAGTTTACCTGGTCCCGCGAACACTGAAACTTTCTTT. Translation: CASSLPGPANTETFF.

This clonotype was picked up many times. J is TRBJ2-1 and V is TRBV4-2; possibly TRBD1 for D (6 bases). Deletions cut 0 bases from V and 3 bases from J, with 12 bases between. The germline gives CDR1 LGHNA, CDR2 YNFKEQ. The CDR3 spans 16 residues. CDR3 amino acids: CASSQDLGAIYNEQFF. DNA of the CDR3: TGTGCCAGCAGCCAAGATTTGGGGGCCATCTACAATGAGCAGTTCTTC.

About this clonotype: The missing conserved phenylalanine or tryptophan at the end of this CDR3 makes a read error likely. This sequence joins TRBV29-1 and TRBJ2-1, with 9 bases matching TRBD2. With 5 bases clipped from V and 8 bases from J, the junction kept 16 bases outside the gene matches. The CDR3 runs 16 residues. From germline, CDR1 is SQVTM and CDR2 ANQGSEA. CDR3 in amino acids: CSVRIFSSGTHDEQFL. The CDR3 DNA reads TGCAGCGTTCGGATCTTCTCTAGCGGGACCCACGATGAGCAGTTCTTA.

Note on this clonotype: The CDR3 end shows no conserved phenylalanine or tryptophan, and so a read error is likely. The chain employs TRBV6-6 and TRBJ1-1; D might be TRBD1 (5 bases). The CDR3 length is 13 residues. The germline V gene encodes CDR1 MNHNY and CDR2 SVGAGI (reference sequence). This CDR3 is CVSTGTVNTEAFS. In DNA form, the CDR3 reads TGTGTCAGCACCGGGACGGTGAACACTGAAGCTTTCTCT.

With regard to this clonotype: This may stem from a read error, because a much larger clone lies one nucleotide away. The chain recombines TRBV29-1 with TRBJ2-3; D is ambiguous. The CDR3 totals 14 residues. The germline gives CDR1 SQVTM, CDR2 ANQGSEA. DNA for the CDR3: TGCGGCGTTGTAGCTGGAACTAGCACAGATACGCAGTATTTT. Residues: CGVVAGTSTDTQYF.

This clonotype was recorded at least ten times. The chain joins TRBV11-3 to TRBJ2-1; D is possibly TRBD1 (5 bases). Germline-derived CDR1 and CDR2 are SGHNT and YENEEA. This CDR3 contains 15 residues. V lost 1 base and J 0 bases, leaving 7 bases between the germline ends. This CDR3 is CASSLGGRSYNEQFF. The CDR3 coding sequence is TGTGCCAGCAGCTTAGGGGGCCGCTCCTACAATGAGCAGTTCTTC.

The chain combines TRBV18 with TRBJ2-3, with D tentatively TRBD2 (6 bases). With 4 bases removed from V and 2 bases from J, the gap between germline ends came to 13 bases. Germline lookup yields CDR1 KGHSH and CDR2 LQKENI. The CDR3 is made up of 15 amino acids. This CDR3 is CASSRVGGDTDTQYF. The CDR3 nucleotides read TGTGCCAGCTCACGGGTGGGAGGAGACACAGATACGCAGTATTTT.

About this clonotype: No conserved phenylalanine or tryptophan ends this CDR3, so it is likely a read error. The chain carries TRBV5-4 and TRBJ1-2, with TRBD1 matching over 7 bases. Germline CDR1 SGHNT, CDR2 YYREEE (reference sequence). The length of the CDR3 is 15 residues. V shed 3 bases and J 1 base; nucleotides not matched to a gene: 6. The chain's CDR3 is CASSSRTGDNYGYTS. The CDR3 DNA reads TGTGCCAGCAGCTCACGGACAGGCGATAACTATGGCTACACCTCC.

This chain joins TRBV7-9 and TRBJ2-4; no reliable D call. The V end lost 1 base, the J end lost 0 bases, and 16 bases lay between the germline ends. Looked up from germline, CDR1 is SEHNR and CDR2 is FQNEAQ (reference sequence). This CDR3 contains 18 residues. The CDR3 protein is CASSLGQPSLLAKNIQYF. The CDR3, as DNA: TGTGCCAGCAGCTTAGGTCAACCCTCGTTACTAGCCAAAAACATTCAGTACTTC.

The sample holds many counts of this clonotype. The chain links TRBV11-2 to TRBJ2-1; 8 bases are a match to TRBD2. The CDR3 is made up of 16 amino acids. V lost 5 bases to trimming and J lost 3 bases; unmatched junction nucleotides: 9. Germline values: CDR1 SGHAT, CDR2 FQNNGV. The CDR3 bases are TGTGCCAGCAGCCAACCCCTCAGCGGGAGCTACAATGAGCAGTTCTTC. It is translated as CASSQPLSGSYNEQFF.

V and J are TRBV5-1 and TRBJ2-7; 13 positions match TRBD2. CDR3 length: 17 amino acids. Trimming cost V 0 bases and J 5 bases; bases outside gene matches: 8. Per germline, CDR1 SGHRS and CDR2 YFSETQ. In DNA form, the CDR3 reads TGCGCCAGCAGCTTGGGGTTCGGGACTAGCGGGACAGACGAGCAGTACTTC. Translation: CASSLGFGTSGTDEQYF. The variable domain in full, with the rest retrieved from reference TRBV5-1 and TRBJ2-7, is KAGVTQTPRYLIKTRGQQVTLSCSPISGHRSVSWYQQTPGQGLQFLFEYFSETQRNKGNFPGRFSGRQFSNSRSEMNVSTLELGDSALYLCASSLGFGTSGTDEQYFGPGTRLTVT.